This T cell receptor (beta chain) was identified during a study of blood T cells in healthy people across ages (dated by TCRdb to about 2015). Regarding the complete study: In model experiments, template switching captured roughly one uniquely barcoded TCR beta cDNA molecule for every two T cells. The study measured age-related changes in TCR beta repertoire diversity using deep sequencing normalized with unique cDNA molecular identifiers. The donors were split into four age groups: young (average about 16 years), middle-aged (about 40), aged (approximately 60) and long-lived (approximately 89). To avoid experimental bias, donors of different ages were distributed randomly across sequencing lanes. Using the same blood draw, the study looked at two additional independent replicas of 1 million unique cDNA reads for two donors, one aged 18 to 30 and the other aged 80 or older. Study-level results and caveats: The percentage of naive T cells measured by flow cytometry correlated strongly with observed TCR beta diversity. As age increased, observed TCR beta diversity per million T cells dropped in a roughly linear way, and a significant reduction was already evident by age 40. Donor CMV infection status was unknown, potentially confounding age-related changes in expanded clonotypes. Since profiling was done on bulk unsorted PBMCs, naive and antigen-experienced compartments could not be conclusively compared. Estimates of total diversity based on one million sequenced T cells were considered lower bounds and underestimates. Compared with the aged group, the long-lived group had more naive CD4+ T cells, fewer expanded clones and increased TCR diversity, suggesting age selection.

A remark on this clonotype: No antigen is known for it. The sample holds no much larger clone one base away, and base qualities are not on file.

The library relied on 5' RACE. Sequenced using an Illumina HiSeq 2500. A second roughly 6 to 12 cycle PCR used a sample-barcoded 5' primer and a J-beta primer mix. A template-switch 5' adaptor carrying 12 random nucleotides introduced a unique molecular identifier onto each TCR beta cDNA molecule. At least 2.5 million CDR3-containing paired-end reads were obtained from each sample. First-strand cDNA synthesis was performed from all RNA using the Mint cDNA synthesis kit, with priming by a TRBC-specific oligonucleotide. All cDNA was treated with uracil-DNA glycosylase and then went through a first 18-cycle PCR with the universal primers M1SS and BC2_uni_R. The paper's processing steps were these. Each sample was normalized by randomly selecting 1 million high-quality reads, each carrying a distinct molecular identifier. Instead of being binned into consensus sequences, reads with shared molecular identifiers were discarded. MiTCR, set to a Q25 quality threshold and the strictest error-elimination algorithm, was used for CDR3 identification, clonotype clustering and error correction. A nonparametric unseen species model with Euler transformation was used to estimate lower-bound total TCR beta diversity. TCRdb ran its own pipeline on the public reads, namely fastp trimming at Q25 and MiXCR clone calling, and kept in-frame beta chains. Each entry is one CDR3 protein sequence, shown with its most common DNA and genes. The V and J calls were determined by TCRdb, not by the authors. This sample is represented by more than 650,000 distinct CDR3 sequences; approximately 21% of them were singletons. The top ten clonotypes cover about 20% of the sample.

Donors were 39 systemically healthy Caucasian individuals from Russia aged roughly 6 to 90 years. Around 9.8 milliliters of peripheral blood were collected from each donor into EDTA-treated Vacutainer tubes. Ficoll-Paque density-gradient centrifugation was used to isolate PBMCs, with at least 6.5 million per sample. Total RNA, at least 6 micrograms per sample, was extracted from PBMCs with Trizol reagent. The percentages of naive CD45RAhigh/CD27high T cells were determined by flow cytometry on a PBMC aliquot from every donor. CDR1 LGHDT and CDR2 YNNKEL were looked up in the germline V gene (reference sequence). The V end gives up 3 bases and the J end 3 bases, leaving 2 bases in the junction not matched to a gene. The CDR3 spans 15 residues, from the cysteine through the phenylalanine. The kept DNA is CDR3 alone, 45 bases in frame from the first base.

The sequence links TRBV3-1 to TRBJ2-3; 11 central nucleotides agree with TRBD1. Material for sequencing was blood. The sequence derives from a man in his sixties or seventies in good health. The CDR3 protein sequence reads: CASSQGQGVTDTQYF. The nucleotide sequence reads as follows: TGTGCCAGCAGCCAGGGACAGGGGGTAACAGATACGCAGTATTTT.